Each of the 18 T cell receptor beta chains below was sequenced from the same sample in a study of cytomegalovirus exposure and HLA in healthy donors. A multiplex PCR was run with 60 Vbeta primers and 13 Jbeta primers. Sequenced by immunoSEQ multiplex PCR; TCRdb stores in-frame clones only, minus some. The profile covers approximately 250,000 clones, with around 80% appearing a single time and 0.45% to 0.5% taken by the ten largest. The sample comprised PBMCs. The receptors were sampled from a boy between 10 and 17 years old in good health and CMV-seronegative.

This sequence joins TRBV5-5 and TRBJ2-7; 7 nucleotides align to TRBD1. CDR1 is SGHKS and CDR2 is YYEKEE in the germline V gene (reference sequence). J lost 2 bases, V lost 0 bases, and 8 bases had no gene match. The CDR3 is made up of 16 amino acids. CDR3 sequence reads: CASSLAGTANTYEQYF. The DNA for the CDR3 is TGTGCCAGCAGCTTGGCCGGGACAGCGAATACCTACGAGCAGTACTTC.

This chain connects TRBV9 to TRBJ2-7, with 7 positions matching TRBD2. The CDR3 length is 15 residues. CDR1 SGDLS and CDR2 YYNGEE come from the germline V gene. J was trimmed by 4 bases and V by 0 bases; bases with no gene match: 7. The CDR3 spells CASSVVGGSGYEQYF. The CDR3 bases are TGTGCCAGCAGCGTAGTGGGCGGGAGTGGATACGAGCAGTACTTC.

V is TRBV7-9 and J is TRBJ2-5; 7 bases are shared with TRBD2. V shed 4 bases, J shed 9 bases, and the junction held 5 bases outside the gene matches. This CDR3 is built from 12 residues. The germline gives CDR1 SEHNR, CDR2 FQNEAQ (reference sequence). CDR3 residues: CASSSGLVAQYF. DNA of the CDR3: TGTGCCAGCAGCTCAGGACTAGTCGCCCAGTACTTC.

The chain has TRBV7-9 and TRBJ2-5; 12 bases fit TRBD2. The V gene end was trimmed by 4 bases and the J gene end by 11 bases; junction bases not matched to a gene: 14. Germline-derived CDR1 and CDR2 are SEHNR and FQNEAQ (reference sequence). CDR3 length: 16 amino acids. The CDR3: CASSSPGRTSGTVQYF. CDR3 bases: TGTGCCAGCAGCTCCCCCGGACGGACTAGCGGGACCGTGCAGTACTTC.

V is TRBV14 and J is TRBJ2-7, with TRBD1 matching over 7 bases. The CDR3 is made up of 14 amino acids. V shed 3 bases, J shed 3 bases, and the junction held 5 bases outside the gene matches. Germline CDR1 SGHDN, CDR2 FVKESK. The CDR3 spells CASSQPGQSYEQYF. CDR3 DNA sequence: TGTGCCAGCAGCCAGCCGGGACAGAGCTACGAGCAGTACTTC.

The chain employs TRBV5-1 and TRBJ2-4; TRBD2 matches at 8 bases. Trimming cost V 4 bases and J 10 bases; bases outside gene matches: 10. Germline loops: CDR1 SGHRS, CDR2 YFSETQ. The CDR3 loop spans 14 amino acids. The DNA for the CDR3 is TGCGCCAGCAGCATGACGGGGGGGGCAGTAATTCAGTACTTC. Translation gives CASSMTGGAVIQYF.

The sample holds a few counts of this clone. The chain uses TRBV11-3 and TRBJ1-4; 10 positions match TRBD1. J gave up 5 bases and V 5 bases, and 2 bases lay outside the gene matches. The CDR3 is made up of 14 amino acids. Germline values: CDR1 SGHNT, CDR2 YENEEA. The CDR3 here is CASSRGQGNEKLFF. In DNA, the CDR3 is TGTGCCAGCAGCCGGGGACAGGGGAATGAAAAACTGTTTTTT.

The chain couples TRBV5-5 to TRBJ2-7, with 7 bases that match TRBD2. V shed 2 bases and J 7 bases; nucleotides not matched to a gene: 6. CDR1 SGHKS and CDR2 YYEKEE come from the germline V gene (reference sequence). The CDR3 is made up of 13 amino acids. In DNA form, the CDR3 reads TGTGCCAGCAGCTTATTGGCAGCGGGGGAGCAGTACTTC. It translates to CASSLLAAGEQYF.

This clone has just a few counts. V gene TRBV6-6 combines with J gene TRBJ2-5; weak D call: TRBD2 (5 bases). The CDR3 covers 14 residues. Germline V lookup: CDR1 MNHNY, CDR2 SVGAGI (reference sequence). Trimming took 7 bases from V and 2 from J, leaving 14 bases between them. CDR3 DNA sequence: TGTGCCAGCAAATGGGGAGCAGAGCAAGAGACCCAGTACTTC. This encodes CASKWGAEQETQYF.

The rearrangement joins TRBV11-2 to TRBJ1-2, with D perhaps matching TRBD1 (5 bases). Per the germline V gene, CDR1 is SGHAT and CDR2 is FQNNGV. CDR3 length: 15 amino acids. V lost 3 bases to trimming and J lost 7 bases, with 18 bases between them. DNA of the CDR3: TGTGCCAGCAGCTTGCTCAGGGTTTCACCGTCTGGCTACACCTTC. Translated, it gives CASSLLRVSPSGYTF.

This clone was picked up one time. The chain recombines TRBV6-6 with TRBJ2-1, with TRBD1 matching 8 bases. V gave up 6 bases and J gave up 6 bases; unmatched junction bases: 7. Per the germline V gene, CDR1 is MNHNY and CDR2 is SVGAGI (reference sequence). The CDR3 is 14 amino acids. CDR3 residues: CASRLGDRSNEQFF. CDR3 coding DNA: TGTGCCAGCAGGCTTGGGGACAGGAGCAATGAGCAGTTCTTC.

V gene TRBV11-2 combines with J gene TRBJ1-2; 7 nucleotides agree with TRBD1. J gave up 3 bases and V 5 bases, and 3 bases lay outside the gene matches. The CDR3 extends over 13 amino acids. Germline CDR1 SGHAT, CDR2 FQNNGV. The CDR3 region has the DNA TGTGCCAGCAGCCCCCAGGGGGACTATGGCTACACCTTC. This translates into CASSPQGDYGYTF.

This sequence joins TRBV19 and TRBJ2-7; maybe TRBD1 (5 bases). V dropped 8 bases and J dropped 3 bases, with 14 bases sitting between them. Germline CDR1 is LNHDA and CDR2 is SQIVND (reference sequence). This CDR3 is 13 amino acids long. The CDR3 DNA is TGTGCCAGTTCAGGGATCCCCCTCTACGAGCAGTACTTC. Encoded protein: CASSGIPLYEQYF.

This chain connects TRBV5-1 to TRBJ2-2; D is perhaps TRBD2 (6 bases). The CDR3 is 15 amino acids. Germline V gene lookup returns CDR1 SGHRS and CDR2 YFSETQ. V was shortened by 2 bases and J by 3 bases, with 11 bases between the two germline ends. CDR3 protein: CASSFGGPDTGELFF. The CDR3 DNA reads as TGCGCCAGCAGCTTTGGAGGGCCGGACACCGGGGAGCTGTTTTTT. The entire variable domain, with the rest obtained from reference TRBV5-1 and TRBJ2-2, is as follows: KAGVTQTPRYLIKTRGQQVTLSCSPISGHRSVSWYQQTPGQGLQFLFEYFSETQRNKGNFPGRFSGRQFSNSRSEMNVSTLELGDSALYLCASSFGGPDTGELFFGEGSRLTVL.

The V call is TRBV15, the J call TRBJ1-4, with 11 bases matching TRBD1. Germline V lookup: CDR1 LNHNV, CDR2 YYDKDF (reference sequence). The CDR3 is 17 residues long. V was clipped by 7 bases and J by 10 bases; unmatched bases: 17. The CDR3 coding sequence is TGTGCCACCACCTCGGACAGGGGGCGCGGTAGTCCGGCAAAACTGTTTTTT. As protein: CATTSDRGRGSPAKLFF.

The V gene is TRBV5-1, the J gene TRBJ1-1; 7 nucleotides match TRBD1. This CDR3 is built from 15 residues. Germline CDR1 is SGHRS and CDR2 is YFSETQ. After removal of 2 bases from V and 2 bases from J, the junction contained 6 bases not matched to a gene. CDR3 residues: CASSFSGTANTEAFF. CDR3 in DNA: TGCGCCAGCAGCTTTTCCGGGACAGCCAACACTGAAGCTTTCTTT.

The chain combines TRBV6-5 with TRBJ2-7, with a possible D match to TRBD2 (6 bases). CDR3 length: 15 amino acids. Germline-derived CDR1 and CDR2 are MNHEY and SVGAGI. Trimming took 0 bases from V and 3 from J, leaving 12 bases between them. The CDR3 DNA follows: TGTGCCAGCAGTTACTCGAACGGGAGAGTCTACGAGCAGTACTTC. Encoded protein: CASSYSNGRVYEQYF.

The table lists this clone with a few counts. This rearrangement joins TRBV19 to TRBJ2-7; a possible D gene is TRBD2 (6 bases). CDR1 is LNHDA and CDR2 is SQIVND in the germline V gene (reference sequence). The CDR3 runs 15 residues. V dropped 1 base and J dropped 3 bases, with 13 bases sitting between them. CDR3: CASSIAQRLGYEQYF. The CDR3 DNA is TGTGCCAGTAGTATAGCTCAGCGACTAGGCTACGAGCAGTACTTC.